These T cell receptor beta chains were read from a single sample in a study of cytomegalovirus exposure and HLA in healthy donors. Sequencing was performed with immunoSEQ multiplex PCR; in TCRdb, only in-frame clones are kept and a portion is missing. This table has 180,000 or so clones, around 80% appearing once. The sequencing input was PBMCs. The source is a woman in her fifties or sixties in good health and CMV-seropositive. Each CDR3 is given with its conserved first and last residue. The order of the fields is clone size, D gene, J gene, V gene, CDR3 protein, CDR3 DNA. D genes are given only for firm matches. Some rows have no size entry. The others give once, few or many, or a class for an expanded clone.

>NA|TRBD1|TRBJ1-2|TRBV11-2
CASSLSLTGEGYTF
TGTGCCAGCAGCTTAAGCCTTACAGGGGAAGGCTACACCTTC
>NA|TRBD1|TRBJ1-2|TRBV7-3
CASSSGTGFVYGYTF
TGTGCCAGCAGCTCGGGGACAGGGTTCGTCTATGGCTACACCTTC
>NA|NA|TRBJ1-1|TRBV5-1
CASSSTDRRNTEAFF
TGCGCCAGCAGCTCAACTGACAGGAGGAACACTGAAGCTTTCTTT
>NA|NA|TRBJ1-3|TRBV7-2
CASSLGAGPGNTIYF
TGTGCCAGCAGCTTAGGGGCAGGGCCTGGAAACACCATATATTTT
>NA|NA|TRBJ2-1|TRBV5-5
CASSLEQSSSYNEQFF
TGTGCCAGCAGCTTGGAACAGTCGAGCTCCTACAATGAGCAGTTCTTC
>NA|TRBD2|TRBJ2-3|TRBV6-5
CGVLAANTDTQYF
TGTGGGGTACTAGCGGCCAACACAGATACGCAGTATTTT
>NA|TRBD1|TRBJ1-4|TRBV6-5
CASSYQGQGPKLFF
TGTGCCAGCAGTTACCAGGGACAGGGGCCCAAACTGTTTTTT
>NA|TRBD1|TRBJ2-3|TRBV28
CAAEEPGGLDTQYF
TGTGCCGCCGAGGAGCCAGGGGGCCTAGATACGCAGTATTTT
>NA|NA|TRBJ1-2|TRBV19
CASSSGINYGYTF
TGTGCCAGTAGTTCAGGGATTAACTATGGCTACACCTTC
>NA|NA|TRBJ2-7|TRBV5-1
CASSLVQGSYEQYF
TGCGCCAGCAGCTTGGTTCAGGGCTCCTACGAGCAGTACTTC
>NA|TRBD2|TRBJ2-3|TRBV28
CASIPNPPGGSTDTQYF
TGTGCCAGCATCCCCAACCCCCCGGGAGGGTCCACAGATACGCAGTATTTT
>once|NA|TRBJ2-5|TRBV6-6
CASRRELVTAETQYF
TGTGCCAGCAGACGCGAACTAGTCACGGCGGAGACCCAATACTTC
>NA|TRBD1|TRBJ1-1|TRBV5-1
CASSSDRGFAEAFF
TGCGCCAGCAGCTCCGACAGGGGTTTTGCTGAAGCTTTCTTT
>NA|NA|TRBJ2-5|TRBV6-5
CASSEQGEETQYF
TGTGCCAGCAGTGAACAGGGAGAAGAGACCCAGTACTTC
>few|NA|TRBJ1-1|TRBV18
CASSPQGTGEAFF
TGTGCCAGCTCACCTCAGGGGACGGGAGAAGCTTTCTTT
>NA|NA|TRBJ1-4|TRBV30
CAWSRLGEKLFF
TGTGCCTGGAGTAGGTTGGGCGAAAAACTGTTTTTT
>NA|NA|TRBJ1-1|TRBV9
CASSATGVPEAFF
TGTGCCAGCAGCGCCACGGGAGTCCCTGAAGCTTTCTTT
>few|NA|TRBJ1-3|TRBV19
CASSMQGFTGNTIYF
TGTGCCAGTAGTATGCAGGGTTTTACTGGAAACACCATATATTTT
>NA|TRBD1|TRBJ1-5|TRBV28
CASYGDSNQLAQHF
TGTGCCAGCTATGGGGACAGTAATCAGTTGGCCCAGCATTTT
>NA|NA|TRBJ2-1|TRBV5-1
CASSLSGYEQFF
TGCGCCAGCAGCTTGTCGGGGTATGAGCAGTTCTTC
>NA|TRBD1|TRBJ1-2|TRBV7-3
CASSPEGQGGSYGYTF
TGTGCCAGCAGCCCTGAAGGACAGGGGGGTAGCTATGGCTACACCTTC
>NA|TRBD2|TRBJ2-2|TRBV27
CASSLFWSTSGIPRTGELFF
TGTGCCAGCAGTTTATTTTGGTCGACTAGCGGGATTCCCCGGACCGGGGAGCTGTTTTTT
>NA|TRBD1|TRBJ1-5|TRBV5-6
CASSLGTEAPQHF
TGTGCCAGCAGCTTAGGGACAGAGGCGCCCCAGCATTTT
>NA|NA|TRBJ1-4|TRBV10-3
CAISEARGYEKLFF
TGTGCCATCAGTGAGGCCAGGGGCTATGAAAAACTGTTTTTT
>NA|TRBD2|TRBJ2-1|TRBV12-5
CASGYRTSGSDLNEQFF
TGTGCTAGTGGTTACCGGACTAGCGGGAGCGATTTGAATGAGCAGTTCTTC
>NA|NA|TRBJ2-3|TRBV29-1
CSVVDRIGNTQYF
TGCAGCGTTGTTGATCGAATCGGTAATACGCAGTATTTT
>once|NA|TRBJ1-5|TRBV28
CASSPLEHPQHF
TGTGCCAGCAGTCCCCTTGAACATCCCCAGCATTTT
>NA|NA|TRBJ1-1|TRBV19
CASTLGQKTEAFF
TGTGCCAGTACCCTCGGACAGAAAACTGAAGCTTTCTTT
>NA|NA|TRBJ1-3|TRBV30
CAVQGSSGNTIYF
TGTGCCGTACAGGGCAGCTCTGGAAACACCATATATTTT
>NA|NA|TRBJ1-1|TRBV6-7
CTSTHEVGTEAFF
TGTACCAGCACCCACGAAGTCGGCACTGAAGCTTTCTTT
>NA|NA|TRBJ2-3|TRBV18
CASSAQGGSTDTQYF
TGTGCCAGCTCAGCACAGGGCGGGAGCACAGATACGCAGTATTTT
>few|TRBD2|TRBJ2-1|TRBV6-1
CASSEWSGGVYNEQFF
TGTGCCAGCAGTGAATGGAGCGGGGGAGTGTACAATGAGCAGTTCTTC
>NA|TRBD2|TRBJ2-1|TRBV5-1
CASSSGLAGGIGNNEQFF
TGCGCCAGCAGCTCGGGACTAGCGGGAGGAATTGGAAACAATGAGCAGTTCTTC
>few|NA|TRBJ1-3|TRBV21-1
CASRRQGAPGNTIYF
TGTGCCAGCAGGAGACAGGGAGCTCCTGGAAACACCATATATTTT
>once|NA|TRBJ2-3|TRBV11-3
CASSPPGADTQYF
TGTGCCAGCAGCCCGCCAGGGGCAGATACGCAGTATTTT
>few|TRBD1|TRBJ2-5|TRBV19
CASSTGTGLQETQYF
TGTGCCAGTAGTACGGGGACAGGCCTTCAAGAGACCCAGTACTTC
>few|NA|TRBJ1-5|TRBV18
CASSPAGNQPQHF
TGTGCCAGCTCACCGGCAGGCAATCAGCCCCAGCATTTT
>NA|NA|TRBJ2-1|TRBV9
CASSVEDSSYNEQFF
TGTGCCAGCAGCGTAGAGGACTCGTCCTACAATGAGCAGTTCTTC
>NA|NA|TRBJ1-2|TRBV7-8
CASSQKDSSYGYTF
TGTGCCAGCAGTCAAAAGGACAGCTCCTATGGCTACACCTTC
>NA|TRBD2|TRBJ2-2|TRBV13
CASSSFLGLAKLFF
TGTGCCAGCAGCTCTTTTTTGGGACTAGCGAAGCTGTTTTTT
>NA|TRBD1|TRBJ2-1|TRBV14
CASSQRTGLHNEQFF
TGTGCCAGCAGCCAGAGGACAGGGCTCCACAATGAGCAGTTCTTC
>NA|NA|TRBJ1-5|TRBV18
CASSPPGDSARPQHF
TGTGCCAGCTCACCACCCGGAGACTCGGCGAGGCCCCAGCATTTT
>NA|TRBD2|TRBJ2-1|TRBV7-3
CASSLTGGTSGRHEQFF
TGTGCCAGCAGCTTAACGGGGGGGACTAGCGGGAGGCATGAGCAGTTCTTC
>few|NA|TRBJ1-1|TRBV5-5
CASSLGQTLEAFF
TGTGCCAGCAGCTTGGGACAGACCTTAGAAGCTTTCTTT
>NA|TRBD2|TRBJ2-4|TRBV28
CASSQSGGDSLIQYF
TGTGCCAGCAGCCAGAGCGGGGGGGACTCGCTCATTCAGTACTTC
>once|NA|TRBJ1-1|TRBV5-1
CASSVGGQGRAFF
TGCGCCAGCAGCGTTGGGGGCCAGGGTCGGGCTTTCTTT
>few|NA|TRBJ2-6|TRBV6-5
CASSPTGPGANGLTF
TGTGCCAGCAGCCCTACAGGGCCTGGGGCCAACGGCCTGACTTTC
>NA|TRBD1|TRBJ1-3|TRBV7-9
CASSLETGSSGNTIYF
TGTGCCAGCAGCTTAGAGACAGGGAGCTCTGGAAACACCATATATTTT
>NA|NA|TRBJ1-3|TRBV5-1
CASSLAVSGNTIYF
TGCGCCAGCAGCTTGGCAGTATCTGGAAACACCATATATTTT
>NA|TRBD1|TRBJ1-5|TRBV11-2
CASSLGERTGGETRHF
TGTGCCAGCAGCTTAGGCGAGCGGACAGGTGGGGAGACTCGACATTTT